The T cell receptor beta chain described here comes from a study of T cell responses to AZD1222 COVID-19 vaccine. Overall study findings and caveats: Researchers took repertoire samples only after the peak T cell response had come. Of the AZD1222 recipients, only five to seven were seropositive at baseline. Spike-specific TCRs gained breadth and depth after people received two AZD1222 doses.

This CDR3 is 15 amino acids long. Germline V gene sequence: CDR1 SGHRS, CDR2 YFSETQ. V lost 4 bases to trimming and J lost 0 bases, with 11 bases between them. On this clone: Its antigen is undetermined.

Libraries were prepared by immunoSEQ multiplex PCR; TCRdb keeps only in-frame clonotypes and omits some of them. Of 150,000 to 200,000 clones in the sample, 80% to 95% were seen once. This TCR derives from an adult in good health. The chain combines TRBV5-1 with TRBJ1-5; maybe TRBD1 (5 bases). This sample comprised peripheral blood, obtained on day 0 of AZD1222 vaccination. CDR3 loop: CASSPGTVSNQPQHF. The DNA for the CDR3 is TGCGCCAGCAGCCCGGGGACTGTTAGCAATCAGCCCCAGCATTTT.